The entry below gives a single TCR beta chain sequence along with its context. Original analysis: It was from reference gene primer amplification that nucleated cell counts were estimated. Measured with immunoSEQ multiplex PCR; TCRdb has only the in-frame clones, and not every one. V, J and clone size are taken as reported in that table, and D and trimming were inferred from the DNA itself. Among about 210,000 clones, 87% were seen once, and the ten largest hold 5.5% to 7.5%. This specimen comes from a study of blood T cell repertoires in COVID-19. Overall study context: COVID-19 samples, acute and convalescent, were from the United States, Italy and Spain. The analysed material was cDNA or gDNA that came from T cells, B-cell-depleted T cells, or PBMCs.

The source material was peripheral blood. This clonotype was sampled from a man aged 60 to 69 who had recovered from COVID-19.

CDR3 residues: CSVGASNQPQHF. The DNA of the CDR3 is TGCAGCGTTGGAGCTAGCAATCAGCCCCAGCATTTT. This chain joins TRBV29-1 and TRBJ1-5; D call uncertain. The ends were cut back, 4 bases at V and 0 bases at J, with 4 bases in the middle. Germline loops: CDR1 SQVTM, CDR2 ANQGSEA. The CDR3 sequence is 12 residues long.